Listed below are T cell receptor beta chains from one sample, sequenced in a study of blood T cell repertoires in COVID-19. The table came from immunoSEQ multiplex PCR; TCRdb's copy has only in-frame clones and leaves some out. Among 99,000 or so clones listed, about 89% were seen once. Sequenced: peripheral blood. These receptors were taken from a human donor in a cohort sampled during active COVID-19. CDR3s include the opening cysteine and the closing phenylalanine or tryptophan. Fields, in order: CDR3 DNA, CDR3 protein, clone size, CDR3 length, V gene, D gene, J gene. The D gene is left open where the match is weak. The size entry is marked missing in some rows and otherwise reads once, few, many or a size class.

DNA: TGTGCCAGCAGCCGCGAGAGGGGGGGATACACAGATACGCAGTATTTT
CDR3: CASSRERGGYTDTQYF
size: NA
length: 16
V: TRBV3-1/TRBV3-2
D: NA
J: TRBJ2-3

DNA: TGCGCCAGCAGCTTGGACAGGAACCCCCAAGAGACCCAGTACTTC
CDR3: CASSLDRNPQETQYF
size: NA
length: 15
V: TRBV5-1
D: NA
J: TRBJ2-5

DNA: TGCGCCAGCAGTCAATCGACAGGGCCTAGCTCCTACAATGAGCAGTTCTTC
CDR3: CASSQSTGPSSYNEQFF
size: NA
length: 17
V: TRBV23-1
D: TRBD1
J: TRBJ2-1

DNA: TGCGCCAGCAGCTTGAGTGCAGACCGACTAGAGACCCAGTACTTC
CDR3: CASSLSADRLETQYF
size: NA
length: 15
V: TRBV5-1
D: NA
J: TRBJ2-5

DNA: TGTGCCAGCAGTGGGAGGCGGTTGCAAGGCTACACCTTC
CDR3: CASSGRRLQGYTF
size: NA
length: 13
V: TRBV2
D: NA
J: TRBJ1-2

DNA: TGTGCCAGCAGCTTAGTTGCGGAGGACCGCGGGCCCAACCTAGGGGAGCAGTACTTC
CDR3: CASSLVAEDRGPNLGEQYF
size: NA
length: 19
V: TRBV13
D: NA
J: TRBJ2-7

DNA: TGCAGCGCTAGACAGGGGAGCTCTGGAAACACCATATATTTT
CDR3: CSARQGSSGNTIYF
size: NA
length: 14
V: TRBV29-1
D: TRBD1
J: TRBJ1-3

DNA: TGTGCCAGCAGTGAAGCGCTTCGGTATTGGTATGGCTACACCTTC
CDR3: CASSEALRYWYGYTF
size: NA
length: 15
V: TRBV2
D: NA
J: TRBJ1-2

DNA: TGTGCCAGTAGTACGAGGGCGGTGCTTTACGAGCAGTACTTC
CDR3: CASSTRAVLYEQYF
size: NA
length: 14
V: TRBV19
D: NA
J: TRBJ2-7

DNA: TGCGCCAGCAGCCAGGGGCTTGATCTGCGATATGGCTACACCTTC
CDR3: CASSQGLDLRYGYTF
size: NA
length: 15
V: TRBV4-3
D: NA
J: TRBJ1-2

DNA: TGTGCCAGCAGTGAGCCACAAGGGAGTGGCTACACCTTC
CDR3: CASSEPQGSGYTF
size: NA
length: 13
V: TRBV25-1
D: NA
J: TRBJ1-2

DNA: TGTGCCAGCACCGTCCGTCCGGGGGGCGAGCAGTTCTTC
CDR3: CASTVRPGGEQFF
size: NA
length: 13
V: TRBV12-3/TRBV12-4
D: NA
J: TRBJ2-1

DNA: TGTGCCAGCAGCTTGGAAGGGGTGGGAAACACCATATATTTT
CDR3: CASSLEGVGNTIYF
size: NA
length: 14
V: TRBV5-5
D: NA
J: TRBJ1-3

DNA: TGCGCCAGCAGCTTGGCTTTAGGAGCGGGAGGAAAAGATACGCAGTATTTT
CDR3: CASSLALGAGGKDTQYF
size: NA
length: 17
V: TRBV5-1
D: TRBD2
J: TRBJ2-3

DNA: TGTGCCAGCAGCCTTGGACAGGGTAACTATGGCTACACCTTC
CDR3: CASSLGQGNYGYTF
size: NA
length: 14
V: TRBV5-4
D: TRBD1
J: TRBJ1-2

DNA: TGCGCCAGCAGCCAAGATCTTGGGTTAGCGGGGGGGCTGAGGGACGAGCAGTACTTC
CDR3: CASSQDLGLAGGLRDEQYF
size: NA
length: 19
V: TRBV4-1
D: TRBD2
J: TRBJ2-7

DNA: TGTGCCAGCAGCAACCGGTACAGGGACTACGAGCAGTACTTC
CDR3: CASSNRYRDYEQYF
size: few
length: 14
V: TRBV25-1
D: NA
J: TRBJ2-7

DNA: TGCGCCAGCAGCCAAGATAGAGGCCTCATGAACACTGAAGCTTTCTTT
CDR3: CASSQDRGLMNTEAFF
size: NA
length: 16
V: TRBV4-3
D: NA
J: TRBJ1-1

DNA: TGCAGCATTGAGGTAGCGGGGGGGCCTCCAGATACGCAGTATTTT
CDR3: CSIEVAGGPPDTQYF
size: NA
length: 15
V: TRBV29-1
D: TRBD2
J: TRBJ2-3